A single sample is the source of the 8 T cell receptor beta chains below, sequenced in a study of blood T cell repertoires in COVID-19. Libraries were prepared by immunoSEQ multiplex PCR; TCRdb keeps only in-frame clonotypes and omits some of them. The sample contains under 350,000 clones, roughly 89% of which appear only once. Sequenced sample: peripheral blood. The source of these receptors is a woman aged 30 to 39 with COVID-19, enrolled during active disease.

The chain carries TRBV6-5 and TRBJ2-7; maybe TRBD2 (5 bases). From germline, CDR1 is MNHEY and CDR2 SVGAGI. There are 14 residues in the CDR3. V lost 2 bases and J lost 4, with 12 bases in between. CDR3 protein: CASSYKTGSYEQYV. In DNA form, the CDR3 reads TGTGCCAGCAGTTACAAGACGGGGTCATACGAGCAGTACGTC.

This chain joins TRBV5-4 and TRBJ2-1; TRBD2 is a possible D gene (5 bases). Germline assignment: CDR1 SGHNT and CDR2 YYREEE (reference sequence). The CDR3 contains 17 residues. Trimming removed 4 bases from V and 0 bases from J, with 17 bases in between. The CDR3 region is CASSPAGGGFSYNEQFF. The CDR3 nucleotides are TGTGCCAGCAGCCCTGCGGGCGGCGGTTTCTCCTACAATGAGCAGTTCTTC.

The rearrangement links TRBV28 to TRBJ1-1; no clear D. The CDR3 consists of 9 residues. Looked up from germline, CDR1 is MDHEN and CDR2 is SYDVKM. This chain's CDR3 is CVSGTEAFF. In DNA, the CDR3 is TGTGTCTCGGGCACTGAAGCTTTCTTT.

The chain carries TRBV27 and TRBJ1-2; 10 bases match TRBD1. J lost 5 bases, V lost 5 bases, and 11 bases had no gene match. The CDR3 loop spans 16 amino acids. Germline assignment: CDR1 MNHEY and CDR2 SMNVEV (reference sequence). The CDR3 protein is CASSPNGQGVLYGYTF. DNA for the CDR3: TGTGCCAGCAGTCCCAATGGACAGGGGGTTCTTTATGGCTACACCTTC.

This rearrangement joins TRBV5-1 to TRBJ2-3, with TRBD2 identical over 12 bases. Trimming cost V 4 bases and J 7 bases; bases outside gene matches: 13. In germline, CDR1 is SGHRS, CDR2 YFSETQ. The CDR3 runs 17 residues. CDR3: CASSPGASGGVGNTQYF. CDR3 coding DNA: TGCGCCAGCAGCCCCGGGGCTAGCGGGGGGGTTGGAAATACGCAGTATTTT.

The rearrangement uses TRBV18 and TRBJ2-3, with 8 nucleotides matching TRBD1. CDR3 length equals 16 residues. Per the germline V gene, CDR1 is KGHSH and CDR2 is LQKENI. Losses at the gene ends were 3 bases for V and 0 bases for J; bases not matched to a gene: 5. The CDR3 coding sequence is TGTGCCAGCTCACCGTGGACAGGGCTGAGCACAGATACGCAGTATTTT. It translates to CASSPWTGLSTDTQYF.

This chain connects TRBV25-1 to TRBJ1-6; 7 bases agree with TRBD1. Germline loops: CDR1 MGHDK, CDR2 SYGVNS. V lost 4 bases to trimming and J lost 7 bases; unmatched junction nucleotides: 7. The CDR3 contains 15 residues. The CDR3 is CASSAQGTVNSPLHF. In DNA form, the CDR3 reads TGTGCCAGCAGTGCCCAGGGGACAGTGAATTCACCCCTCCACTTT.

The V gene is TRBV5-5, the J gene TRBJ1-1; 8 bases fit TRBD1. Germline values: CDR1 SGHKS, CDR2 YYEKEE (reference sequence). V trimming: 9 bases; J trimming: 2 bases; junction bases outside the gene matches: 9. The CDR3 length is 14 residues. The CDR3 sequence is CATLSGQANTEAFF. In DNA, the CDR3 is TGTGCCACCTTATCGGGACAGGCAAACACTGAAGCTTTCTTT. Drawing the rest from reference TRBV5-5 and TRBJ1-1, the complete variable domain is DAGVTQSPTHLIKTRGQQVTLRCSPISGHKSVSWYQQVLGQGPQFIFQYYEKEERGRGNFPDRFSARQFPNYSSELNVNALLLGDSALYLCATLSGQANTEAFFGQGTRLTVV.